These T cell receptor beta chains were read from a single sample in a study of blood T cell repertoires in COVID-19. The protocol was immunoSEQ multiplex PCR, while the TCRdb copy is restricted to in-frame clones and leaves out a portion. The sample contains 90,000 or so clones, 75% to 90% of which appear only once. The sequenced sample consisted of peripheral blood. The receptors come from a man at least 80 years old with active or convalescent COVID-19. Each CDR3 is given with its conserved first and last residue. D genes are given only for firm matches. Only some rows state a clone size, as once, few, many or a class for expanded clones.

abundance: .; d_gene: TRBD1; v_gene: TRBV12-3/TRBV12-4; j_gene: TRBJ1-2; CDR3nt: TGTGCCAGCAGTTGGACAGGCCTTGGCTACACCTTC; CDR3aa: CASSWTGLGYTF
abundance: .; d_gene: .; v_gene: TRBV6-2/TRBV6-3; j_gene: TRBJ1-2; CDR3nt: TGTGCCAGCAGTTATAGTCGGGCGCAGGGCTCTGGCTACACCTTC; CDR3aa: CASSYSRAQGSGYTF
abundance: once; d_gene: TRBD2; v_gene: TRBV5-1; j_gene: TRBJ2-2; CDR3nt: TGCGCCAGCAGCTTGGCAGTCCGGTCTAGCGGCGACACCGGGGAGCTGTTTTTT; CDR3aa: CASSLAVRSSGDTGELFF
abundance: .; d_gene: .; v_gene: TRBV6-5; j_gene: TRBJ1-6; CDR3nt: TGTGCCAGCAGTTACTCAGATACAGTGAATTCACCCCTCCACTTT; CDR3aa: CASSYSDTVNSPLHF
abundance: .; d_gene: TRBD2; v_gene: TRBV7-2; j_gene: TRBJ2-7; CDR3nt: TGTGCCAGCAGCGGACGACTAGCGGGAGTGGTGGAAGAGCAGTACTTC; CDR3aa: CASSGRLAGVVEEQYF
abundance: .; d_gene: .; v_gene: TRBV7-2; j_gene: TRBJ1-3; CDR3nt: TGTGCCAGCAGCTTTCTCCAGACTGGAAACACCATATATTTT; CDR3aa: CASSFLQTGNTIYF
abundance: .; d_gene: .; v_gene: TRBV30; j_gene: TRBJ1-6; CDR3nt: TGTGCCTGGAGTCGGAGGTATAATTCACCCCTCCACTTT; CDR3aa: CAWSRRYNSPLHF
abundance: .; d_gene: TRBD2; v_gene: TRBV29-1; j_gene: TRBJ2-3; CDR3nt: TGCAGCGTTGGGACTAGCGGGACAGATACGCAGTATTTT; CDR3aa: CSVGTSGTDTQYF
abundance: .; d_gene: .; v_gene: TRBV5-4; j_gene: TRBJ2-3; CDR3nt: TGTGCCAGCAGCCCCGTGCGAGGTGGCACAGATACGCAGTATTTT; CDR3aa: CASSPVRGGTDTQYF
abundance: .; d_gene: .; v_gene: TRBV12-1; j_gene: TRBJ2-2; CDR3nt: TGTGCCAGTTTAGCGGGAGACGAACGTCTAAGAACGAACACCGGGGAGCTGTTTTTT; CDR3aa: CASLAGDERLRTNTGELFF
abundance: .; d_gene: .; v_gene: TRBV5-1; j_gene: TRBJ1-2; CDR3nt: TGCGCCAGCACCTCTAGGGGGTCAGGGTTTAACTCGGGCTACACCTTC; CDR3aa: CASTSRGSGFNSGYTF
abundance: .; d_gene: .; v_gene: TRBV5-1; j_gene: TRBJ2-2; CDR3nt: TGCGCCAGCAGCCAGGCAGGCCCCATAGTGAACACCGGGGAGCTGTTTTTT; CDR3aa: CASSQAGPIVNTGELFF
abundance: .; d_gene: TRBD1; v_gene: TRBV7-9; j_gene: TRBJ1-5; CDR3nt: TGTGCCAGCAGCCACGGACAGGGCGATGGCAATCAGCCCCAGCATTTT; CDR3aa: CASSHGQGDGNQPQHF
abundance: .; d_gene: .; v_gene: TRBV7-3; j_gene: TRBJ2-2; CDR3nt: TGTGCCAGCAGCTTATTCCCCGGAGTTGACGACACCGGGGAGCTGTTTTTT; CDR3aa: CASSLFPGVDDTGELFF
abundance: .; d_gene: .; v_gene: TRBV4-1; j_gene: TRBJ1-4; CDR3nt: TGCGCCAGCAGCCAAGTGGGCAGGGGTAATGAAAAACTGTTTTTT; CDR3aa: CASSQVGRGNEKLFF
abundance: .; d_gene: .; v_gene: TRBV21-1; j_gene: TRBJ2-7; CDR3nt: .; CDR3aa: CASSGRTREGCYGCYEQYF
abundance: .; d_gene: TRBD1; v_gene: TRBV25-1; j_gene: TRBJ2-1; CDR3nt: TGTGCCAGCAGTCCCCGGACAGGGGGTAATGAGCAGTTCTTC; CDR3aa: CASSPRTGGNEQFF
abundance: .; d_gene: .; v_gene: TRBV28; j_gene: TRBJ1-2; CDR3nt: TGTGCCAGCAGTTTATCAGGGGTCATTGGCTACACCTTC; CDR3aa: CASSLSGVIGYTF
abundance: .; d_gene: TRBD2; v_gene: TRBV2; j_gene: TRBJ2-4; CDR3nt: TGTGCCAGCAGGCAAGGGACTACAGAGGAGTACTTC; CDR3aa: CASRQGTTEEYF
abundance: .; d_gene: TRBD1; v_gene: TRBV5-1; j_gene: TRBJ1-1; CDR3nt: TGCGCCAGCAGCTCCTTGGGGACAGGGGGCACTGAAGCTTTCTTT; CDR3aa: CASSSLGTGGTEAFF
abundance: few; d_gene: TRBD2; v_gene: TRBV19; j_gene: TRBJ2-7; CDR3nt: TGTGCCAGTAGTGGCAGCGGGAGCGAGCAGTACTTC; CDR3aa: CASSGSGSEQYF
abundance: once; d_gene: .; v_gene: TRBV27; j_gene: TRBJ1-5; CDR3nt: TGTGCCAGCAGTTTCCGGGGGACTGCACAAGGCAATCAGCCCCAGCATTTT; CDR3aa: CASSFRGTAQGNQPQHF
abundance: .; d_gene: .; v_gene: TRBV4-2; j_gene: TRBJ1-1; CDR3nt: TGTGCCAGCAGGCCACAGGGAATAATGAACACTGAAGCTTTCTTT; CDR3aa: CASRPQGIMNTEAFF
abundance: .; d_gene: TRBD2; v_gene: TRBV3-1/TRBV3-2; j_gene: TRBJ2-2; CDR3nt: TGTGCCAGCAGCCAAGGACTAGCGGGAGGGAACACCGGGGAGCTGTTTTTT; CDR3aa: CASSQGLAGGNTGELFF
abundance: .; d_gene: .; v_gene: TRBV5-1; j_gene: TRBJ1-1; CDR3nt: TGCGCCAGCAGTTACACAGAGAACACTGAAGCTTTCTTT; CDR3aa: CASSYTENTEAFF
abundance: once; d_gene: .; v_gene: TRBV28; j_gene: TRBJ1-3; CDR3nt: TGTGCCAGCAGTTTAACAGGGAGAAACACCATATATTTT; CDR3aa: CASSLTGRNTIYF
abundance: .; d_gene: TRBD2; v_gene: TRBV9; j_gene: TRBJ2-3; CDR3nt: TGTGCCAGCAGCATCCTAGCGGGACCTAGCACAGATACGCAGTATTTT; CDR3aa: CASSILAGPSTDTQYF
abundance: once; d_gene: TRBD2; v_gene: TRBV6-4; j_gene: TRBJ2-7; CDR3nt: TGTGCCAGCAGTGAGTCTAGCGGGGTTACCTACGAGCAGTACTTC; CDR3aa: CASSESSGVTYEQYF
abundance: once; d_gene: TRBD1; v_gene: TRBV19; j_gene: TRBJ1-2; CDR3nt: TGTGCCAGTGCCGGACAGGGCGTAGCTAACTATGGCTACACCTTC; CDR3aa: CASAGQGVANYGYTF
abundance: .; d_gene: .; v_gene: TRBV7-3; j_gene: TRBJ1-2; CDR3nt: TGTGCCAGCAGCCGCAAGAGACAGGTGAACTATGGCTACACCTTC; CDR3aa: CASSRKRQVNYGYTF
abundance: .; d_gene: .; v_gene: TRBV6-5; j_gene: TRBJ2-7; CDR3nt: TGTGCCAGCACCGGGGTCCAATACGAGCAGTACTTC; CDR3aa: CASTGVQYEQYF
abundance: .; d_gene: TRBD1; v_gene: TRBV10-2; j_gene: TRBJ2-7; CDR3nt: TGCGCCAGCAGTCATACAGGGACAGGAACCTACGAGCAGTACTTC; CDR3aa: CASSHTGTGTYEQYF
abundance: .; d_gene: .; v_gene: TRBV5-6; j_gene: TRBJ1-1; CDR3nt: TGTGCCAGCAGCTTGTACGGCGGATTCAGTCCTGAAGCTTTCTTT; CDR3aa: CASSLYGGFSPEAFF
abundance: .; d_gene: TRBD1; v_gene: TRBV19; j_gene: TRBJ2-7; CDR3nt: TGTGCCAGTAGTGCGGGACAGGGACTAACTTACGAGCAGTACTTC; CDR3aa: CASSAGQGLTYEQYF
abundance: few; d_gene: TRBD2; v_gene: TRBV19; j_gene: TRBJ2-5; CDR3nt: TGTGCCAGTAGTAGGGATAGCGGGAGGGCCCGGGAGACCCAGTACTTC; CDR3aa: CASSRDSGRARETQYF
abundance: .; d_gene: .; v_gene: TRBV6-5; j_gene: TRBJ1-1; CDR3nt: TGTGCCAGCAGCGGTCCCTCCCGAATTTTCCCTGAAGCTTTCTTT; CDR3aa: CASSGPSRIFPEAFF
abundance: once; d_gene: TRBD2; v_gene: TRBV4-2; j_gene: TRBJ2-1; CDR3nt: TGTGCCAGCAGCCTAGATAGCGGGGGTACCTACAATGAGCAGTTCTTC; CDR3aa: CASSLDSGGTYNEQFF
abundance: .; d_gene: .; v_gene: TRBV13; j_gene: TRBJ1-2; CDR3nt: TGTGCCAGCAGTTCCAGAACCTTATATGGCTACACCTTC; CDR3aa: CASSSRTLYGYTF
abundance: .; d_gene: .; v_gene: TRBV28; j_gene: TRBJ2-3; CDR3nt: TGTGCCAGCAGTCCCAGGGGTCCAGATACGCAGTATTTT; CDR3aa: CASSPRGPDTQYF
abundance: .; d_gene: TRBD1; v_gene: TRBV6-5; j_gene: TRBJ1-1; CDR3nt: TGTGCCAGCAGGGGACAGGGTACCACTGAAGCTTTCTTT; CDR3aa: CASRGQGTTEAFF
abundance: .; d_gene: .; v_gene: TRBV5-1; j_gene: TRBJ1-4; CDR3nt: TGCGCCAGCAGCCGGGACACCCATGAAAAACTGTTTTTT; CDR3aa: CASSRDTHEKLFF
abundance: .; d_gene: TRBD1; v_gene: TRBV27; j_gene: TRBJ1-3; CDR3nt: TGTGCCAGCAGTCCAGGACAGGGCTACACCATATATTTT; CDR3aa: CASSPGQGYTIYF
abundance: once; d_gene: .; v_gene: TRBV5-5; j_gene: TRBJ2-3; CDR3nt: TGTGCCAGCAAATGGAGCCGTTTGACAGATACGCAGTATTTT; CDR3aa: CASKWSRLTDTQYF
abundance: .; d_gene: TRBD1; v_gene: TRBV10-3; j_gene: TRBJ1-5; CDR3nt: TGTGCCATCAGTGAGTCGAGGACAGGGGCTAATGTGATTGATCAGCCCCAGCATTTT; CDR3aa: CAISESRTGANVIDQPQHF
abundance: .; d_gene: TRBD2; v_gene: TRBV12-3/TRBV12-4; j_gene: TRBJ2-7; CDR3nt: TGTGCCAGCAGCCGGACTAGCGGGTACGAGCAGTACTTC; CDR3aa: CASSRTSGYEQYF
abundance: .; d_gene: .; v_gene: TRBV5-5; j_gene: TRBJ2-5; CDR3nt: TGTGCCAGCAGCCGGGGGACAGCAGAGACCCAGTACTTC; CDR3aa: CASSRGTAETQYF
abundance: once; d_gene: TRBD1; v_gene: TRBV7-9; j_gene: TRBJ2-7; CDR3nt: TGTGGTGTGGACAGGGACTACGAGCAGTACTTC; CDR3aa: CGVDRDYEQYF
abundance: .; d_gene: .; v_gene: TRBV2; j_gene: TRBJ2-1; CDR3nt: TGTGCCAGCAGTGAGAACGGGAGAGCCTACAATGAGCAGTTCTTC; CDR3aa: CASSENGRAYNEQFF
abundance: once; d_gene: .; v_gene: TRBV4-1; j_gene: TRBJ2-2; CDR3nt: TGCGCCAGCAGCCTACGTTACAGGACGAACACCGGGGAGCTGTTTTTT; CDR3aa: CASSLRYRTNTGELFF
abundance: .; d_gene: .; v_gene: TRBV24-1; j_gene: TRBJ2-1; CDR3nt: TGTGCCACCAGTGGCGGGCTATTGAATGAGCAGTTCTTC; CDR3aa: CATSGGLLNEQFF
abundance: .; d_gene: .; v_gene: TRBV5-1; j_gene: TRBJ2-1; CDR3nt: TGCGCCAGCAGCTTGGGTCAGGGCGGCAATGAGCAGTTCTTC; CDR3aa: CASSLGQGGNEQFF
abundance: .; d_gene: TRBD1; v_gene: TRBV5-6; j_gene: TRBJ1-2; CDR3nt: TGTGCCAGCAGCTTGGTAGACAGGGGGGAAGGCTACACCTTC; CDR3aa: CASSLVDRGEGYTF
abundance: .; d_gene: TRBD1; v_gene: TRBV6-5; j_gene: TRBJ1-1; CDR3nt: TGTGCCAGCAGGCAGACAGGGGGCTCTGAAGCTTTCTTT; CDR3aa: CASRQTGGSEAFF